This T cell receptor (beta chain) was identified in a study of blood T cell repertoires in COVID-19. In the study overall: Some COVID-19 samples were acute and others convalescent; all came from the United States, Italy and Spain. The cDNA or gDNA used as material had been derived from T cells, B-cell-depleted T cells, or PBMCs.

V was pared by 6 bases and J by 5 bases, with 7 bases of the junction left unmatched. Germline lookup yields CDR1 SGHRS and CDR2 YFSETQ. The CDR3 is made up of 14 amino acids. In the original analysis: Estimated nucleated cell counts came from reference gene primer amplification. Data came from immunoSEQ multiplex PCR; TCRdb stores just in-frame clones and leaves some out. The V and J calls and clone size are taken from that table; D and trimming were inferred from the DNA. The sample has about 250,000 clones; approximately 78% are singletons. The sequence derives from a man between 35 and 55 years old who had been exposed to COVID-19. The chain combines TRBV5-1 with TRBJ2-2, with 7 bases fitting TRBD1. Sequencing used PBMCs or T cells enriched from blood (not recorded which). The CDR3 coding sequence is TGCGCCAGCACCCGAGGGGGCGCGACCGGGGAGCTGTTTTTT. It translates to CASTRGGATGELFF.